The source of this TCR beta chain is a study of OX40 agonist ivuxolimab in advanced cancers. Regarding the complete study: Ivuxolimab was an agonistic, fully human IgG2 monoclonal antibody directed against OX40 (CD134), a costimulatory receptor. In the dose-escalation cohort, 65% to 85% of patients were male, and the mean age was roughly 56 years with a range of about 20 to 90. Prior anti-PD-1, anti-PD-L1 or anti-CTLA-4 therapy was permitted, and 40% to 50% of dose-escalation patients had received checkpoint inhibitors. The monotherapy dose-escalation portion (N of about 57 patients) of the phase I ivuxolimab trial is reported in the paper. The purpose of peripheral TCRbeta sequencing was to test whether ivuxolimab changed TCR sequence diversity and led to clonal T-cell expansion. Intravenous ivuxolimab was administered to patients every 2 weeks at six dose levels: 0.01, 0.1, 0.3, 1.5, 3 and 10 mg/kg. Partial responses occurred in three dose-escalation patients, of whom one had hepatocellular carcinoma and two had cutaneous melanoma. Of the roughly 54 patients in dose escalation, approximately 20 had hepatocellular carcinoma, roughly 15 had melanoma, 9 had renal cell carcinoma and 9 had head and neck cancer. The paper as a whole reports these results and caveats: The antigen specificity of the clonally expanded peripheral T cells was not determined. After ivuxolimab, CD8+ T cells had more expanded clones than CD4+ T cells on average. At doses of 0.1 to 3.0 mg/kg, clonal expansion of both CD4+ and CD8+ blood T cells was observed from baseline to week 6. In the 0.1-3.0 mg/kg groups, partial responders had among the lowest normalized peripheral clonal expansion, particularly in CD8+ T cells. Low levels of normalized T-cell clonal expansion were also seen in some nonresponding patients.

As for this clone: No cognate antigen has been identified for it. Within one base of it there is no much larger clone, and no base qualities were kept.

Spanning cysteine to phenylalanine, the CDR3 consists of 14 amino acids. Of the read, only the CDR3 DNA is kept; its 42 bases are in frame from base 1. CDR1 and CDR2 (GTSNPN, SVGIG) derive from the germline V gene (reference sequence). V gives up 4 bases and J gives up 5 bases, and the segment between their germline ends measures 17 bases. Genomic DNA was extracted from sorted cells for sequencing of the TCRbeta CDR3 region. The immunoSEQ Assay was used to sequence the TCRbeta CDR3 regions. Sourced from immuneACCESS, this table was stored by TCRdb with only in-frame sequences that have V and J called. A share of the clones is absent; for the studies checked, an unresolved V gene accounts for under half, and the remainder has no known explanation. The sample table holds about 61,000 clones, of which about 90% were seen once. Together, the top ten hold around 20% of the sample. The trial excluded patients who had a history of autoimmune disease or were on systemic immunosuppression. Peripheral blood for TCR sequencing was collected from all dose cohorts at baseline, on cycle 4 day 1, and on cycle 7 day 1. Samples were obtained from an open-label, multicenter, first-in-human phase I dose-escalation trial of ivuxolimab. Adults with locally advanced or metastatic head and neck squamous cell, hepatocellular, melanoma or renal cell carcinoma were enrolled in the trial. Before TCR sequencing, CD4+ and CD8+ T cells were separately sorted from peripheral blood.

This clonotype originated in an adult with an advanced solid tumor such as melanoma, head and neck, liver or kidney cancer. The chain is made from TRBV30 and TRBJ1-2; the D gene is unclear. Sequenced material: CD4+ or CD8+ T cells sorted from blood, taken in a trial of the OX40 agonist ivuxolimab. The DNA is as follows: TGTGCCTGGAATGATATCTGGGCTAGGTATGGCTACACCTTC. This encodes CAWNDIWARYGYTF.